The 26 T cell receptor beta chains given below trace back to one sample, sequenced in a study of T cell clonality in common variable immunodeficiency. The study, taken as a whole, reports: Reportedly, TCR beta sequences from common variable immunodeficiency showed fewer deletions and N-nucleotide insertions.

Antigens for these TCRs are unknown. The assay was immunoSEQ multiplex PCR, and TCRdb's table has in-frame clones only and misses some. The sample has about 20,000 clones, none seen only once. Material for sequencing was peripheral blood mononuclear cells. Every receptor here comes from a human donor with common variable immunodeficiency.

This clone was found a few times. The read halts 3 residues ahead of the CDR3 end, with the missing end drawn from the germline J gene. V usage is TRBV7-6 and J usage is TRBJ2-1; 11 bases are a match to TRBD2. The CDR3 totals 17 residues. From germline, CDR1 is SGHVS and CDR2 FNYEAQ. Trimming took 0 bases from V and 4 from J; bases not matched to a gene: 5. The CDR3 spells CASSLAATSGSYNEQFF. Partial CDR3 DNA: TGTGCCAGCAGCTTAGCCGCCACTAGCGGGAGTTACAATGAG.

Of note for this clone: The CDR3 extends 3 residues past the end of the read, so its final part is completed from the germline J gene. This sequence joins TRBV6-2 or TRBV6-3 and TRBJ2-2; 8 positions match TRBD2. The CDR3 loop spans 14 amino acids. The germline CDR1 and CDR2 sequences are MNHEY and SVGEGT. The trim removed 6 bases at V and 7 bases at J, leaving 7 bases unmatched. The part of the CDR3 DNA that was read is TGTGCCAGCAGGCTAGCGGGCGCGGTCGGGGAG. It yields the protein CASRLAGAVGE. The whole CDR3 is CASRLAGAVGELFF.

In its sample, this clone was seen a few times. The read is 3 residues too short to cover the CDR3 end, so that end is filled in from the germline J gene. The chain joins TRBV19 to TRBJ2-2; possibly TRBD2 for D (6 bases). Germline loops: CDR1 LNHDA, CDR2 SQIVND (reference sequence). The germline V and J ends were trimmed by 7 bases and 1 base, with 13 bases remaining between them. CDR3 length equals 15 residues. The CDR3 here is CASKKGGQNTGELFF. The covered CDR3 bases are TGTGCCAGTAAAAAGGGAGGACAGAACACCGGGGAG. The variable domain in full, with the rest retrieved from reference TRBV19 and TRBJ2-2, is DGGITQSPKYLFRKEGQNVTLSCEQNLNHDAMYWYRQDPGQGLRLIYYSQIVNDFQKGDIAEGYSVSREKKESFPLTVTSAQKNPTAFYLCASKKGGQNTGELFFGEGSRLTVL.

This clone was seen a handful of times. Read sequence stops 3 residues before the CDR3 end, and the germline J gene provides the missing end. V gene TRBV7-2 combines with J gene TRBJ2-7, with 9 bases that match TRBD2. This CDR3 is built from 13 residues. With V trimmed by 6 bases and J by 4 bases, 4 bases remained unmatched. Germline V lookup: CDR1 SGHTA, CDR2 FQGNSA. The CDR3 region is CASSSGGRYEQYF. The covered CDR3 bases are TGTGCCAGCAGTAGCGGGGGAAGATACGAG.

As to this clone: The read gets to within 3 residues of the CDR3 end, and the germline J gene fills in the rest. The rearrangement uses TRBV7-8 and TRBJ2-7; D is unresolved. This CDR3 comprises 12 residues. Per germline, CDR1 SGHVS and CDR2 FQNEAQ. V was pared by 2 bases and J by 4 bases, with 6 bases between. CDR3 loop: CASSLYGYEQYF. CDR3 DNA, as far as it was read: TGTGCCAGCAGCTTATACGGTTACGAG.

This clone was recorded at least ten times. The read ends 3 residues early relative to the CDR3; the germline J gene fills the gap. V and J are TRBV5-1 and TRBJ2-6, with 8 bases aligning to TRBD1. CDR3 length equals 16 residues. The ends lost 3 bases at V and 4 bases at J; junction bases unmatched: 6. Germline lookup yields CDR1 SGHRS and CDR2 YFSETQ. The CDR3 sequence is CASSSAGGSGANVLTF. CDR3 DNA (partial): TGCGCCAGCAGCTCCGCAGGGGGCTCAGGGGCCAACGTC.

Comment on this clone: With the read ending 3 residues before the CDR3 end, the germline J gene is used to fill in that end. The chain recombines TRBV7-9 with TRBJ2-5, with no clear D. CDR3 length: 13 residues. Germline V gives CDR1 SEHNR, CDR2 FQNEAQ (reference sequence). V was pared by 2 bases and J by 7 bases, with 11 bases between. The sequenced part of the CDR3 DNA is TGTGCCAGCAGCTTAACTACGTCGAGGACC. Translated, it gives CASSLTTSRT. The full CDR3 is CASSLTTSRTQYF.

This clone showed up just a few times. The read halts 3 residues ahead of the CDR3 end, with the missing end drawn from the germline J gene. V usage is TRBV20-1 and J usage is TRBJ2-3; D remains unclear. Germline CDR1 reads DFQATT; CDR2 reads SNEGSKA (reference sequence). The CDR3 has 12 amino acids. Trimming shortened V by 2 bases and J by 2 bases, and 5 bases separated the two germline ends. CDR3 residues: CSARLNTDTQYF. The CDR3 DNA, read in part, is TGCAGTGCTAGATTAAACACAGATACG.

This clone has at least ten counts. The read is 3 residues too short to cover the CDR3 end, so that end is filled in from the germline J gene. The chain employs TRBV5-1 and TRBJ2-4; weak D call: TRBD2 (5 bases). CDR1 and CDR2 (germline): SGHRS, YFSETQ. This CDR3 is 14 amino acids long. CDR3 DNA (partial): TGCGCCAGCAGCTTGGCAGGTAGCGAGAGGTAT. Translated, it gives CASSLAGSERY. The full CDR3 sequence reads CASSLAGSERYQYF.

The table lists this clone with many counts. Read coverage stops 3 residues before the CDR3 terminus; the germline J gene supplies the remainder. This sequence joins TRBV29-1 and TRBJ2-1; the D is unclear. Germline-derived CDR1 and CDR2 are SQVTM and ANQGSEA. The CDR3 sequence is 12 residues long. V was trimmed by 5 bases and J by 4 bases, leaving 9 bases between them. The CDR3 reads CSVHTEYNEQFF. The DNA read from the CDR3 is TGCAGCGTTCACACAGAATACAATGAG.

Worth noting for this clone: Read data end 3 residues before the CDR3 end; the end is taken from the germline J gene. The V gene is TRBV30, the J gene TRBJ2-1, with a possible D match to TRBD2 (6 bases). This CDR3 comprises 14 residues. Trimming stripped 2 bases from V and 8 bases from J, with 16 bases between. Germline V CDR1 and CDR2: GTSNPN, SVGIG (reference sequence). This CDR3 reads CAWSKEGLWDEQFF. The DNA read from the CDR3 is TGTGCCTGGAGTAAGGAGGGCCTTTGGGATGAG. Looking up the rest from reference TRBV30 and TRBJ2-1 gives the full variable domain: SQTIHQWPATLVQPVGSPLSLECTVEGTSNPNLYWYRQAAGRGLQLLFYSVGIGQISSEVPQNLSASRPQDRQFILSSKKLLLSDSGFYLCAWSKEGLWDEQFFGPGTRLTVL.

This clone was found a few times. The CDR3 goes on 3 residues after the read ends, and that part is filled in from the germline J gene. The chain links TRBV6-2 or TRBV6-3 to TRBJ1-6; D remains ambiguous. From germline, CDR1 is MNHEY and CDR2 SVGEGT. The CDR3 length is 16 residues. Trimming shortened V by 2 bases and J by 2 bases, and 10 bases separated the two germline ends. This chain's CDR3 is CASSYARRTYNSPLHF. Partial CDR3 DNA: TGTGCCAGCAGTTACGCCAGGAGGACCTATAATTCACCC.

This clone has just a few counts. The missing CDR3 end, 3 residues past where the read stops, is filled in from the germline J gene. The chain uses TRBV2 and TRBJ1-3; weak D call: TRBD1 (5 bases). Trimming shortened V by 8 bases and J by 3 bases, and 8 bases separated the two germline ends. From germline, CDR1 is SNHLY and CDR2 FYNNEI. The CDR3 covers 12 residues. The CDR3 DNA, read in part, is TGTGCCAGCCGGGGGGTTGGAAACACC. It translates to CASRGVGNT. The CDR3, in full, reads CASRGVGNTIYF.

As concerns this clone: The CDR3 is cut off 3 residues early in the read; its end comes from the germline J gene. The genes are TRBV7-8 and TRBJ2-1, with D tentatively TRBD2 (5 bases). The CDR3 consists of 16 residues. The V gene's germline CDR1 is SGHVS and CDR2 FQNEAQ. V lost 8 bases and J 0 bases, leaving 17 bases between the germline ends. The chain's CDR3 is CASLSQAVSSYNEQFF. The part of the CDR3 DNA that was read is TGTGCCAGCCTCTCCCAAGCGGTCAGCTCCTACAATGAG.

On this clone itself: The CDR3 end is not reached by the read, which stops 3 residues before it; the germline J gene fills it in. This chain uses TRBV7-2 with TRBJ2-5; 7 bases line up with TRBD1. V dropped 3 bases and J dropped 3; count of bases not matched to a gene: 1. The CDR3 is 13 residues long. The germline V gene has CDR1 SGHTA and CDR2 FQGNSA. CDR3 sequence reads: CASSFDREETQYF. CDR3 bases read: TGTGCCAGCAGCTTTGACAGGGAAGAGACC.

This clone was picked up many times. The read gets to within 3 residues of the CDR3 end, and the germline J gene fills in the rest. The chain employs TRBV30 and TRBJ2-7, with D perhaps TRBD1 (6 bases). CDR3 size: 14 residues. Trimming left V 5 bases short and J 3 bases short, with 17 bases between. CDR1 and CDR2 from the germline V gene are GTSNPN and SVGIG (reference sequence). CDR3 protein: CAWDPGTGHYEQYF. CDR3 DNA (partial): TGTGCCTGGGACCCCGGGACGGGACACTACGAG.

Details on this clone: The CDR3 end lies 3 residues beyond the end of the read and is filled in from the germline J gene. The chain employs TRBV7-9 and TRBJ1-4; possibly TRBD1 for D (6 bases). Between the trimmed V and J ends, which lost 5 bases and 5 bases, there was a span of 12 bases. The germline gives CDR1 SEHNR, CDR2 FQNEAQ (reference sequence). CDR3 length equals 14 residues. Partial CDR3 DNA: TGTGCCAGCAGCCGAGGACAGTTAAATGAAAAA. It codes for CASSRGQLNEK. The full CDR3 reads CASSRGQLNEKLFF. The full variable domain, rest sourced from reference TRBV7-9 and TRBJ1-4, is DTGVSQNPRHKITKRGQNVTFRCDPISEHNRLYWYRQTLGQGPEFLTYFQNEAQLEKSRLLSDRFSAERPKGSFSTLEIQRTEQGDSAMYLCASSRGQLNEKLFFGSGTQLSVL.

Worth noting for this clone: The CDR3 goes on 3 residues after the read ends, and that part is filled in from the germline J gene. The chain joins TRBV18 to TRBJ1-1; possible D gene TRBD1, 6 bases. The CDR3 contains 14 residues. Looked up from germline, CDR1 is KGHSH and CDR2 is LQKENI. V was shortened by 6 bases and J by 4 bases, with 15 bases between the two germline ends. The CDR3 loop is CASSHRQEGTEAFF. The part of the CDR3 DNA that was read is TGTGCCAGCTCCCACCGACAGGAGGGCACTGAA.

Partial CDR3 DNA: TGTGCCAGCAGCTTCACCCAGCGGGGTTTGGGACCAGATACG. Translated, it gives CASSFTQRGLGPDT. The CDR3 as a whole reads CASSFTQRGLGPDTQYF. V gene TRBV7-6 combines with J gene TRBJ2-3, with 7 bases that match TRBD2. The read finishes 3 residues shy of the CDR3 end, and the germline J gene is used to complete it. This CDR3 has 17 residues. With V trimmed by 3 bases and J by 4 bases, 13 bases remained unmatched. Germline CDR1 SGHVS, CDR2 FNYEAQ.

This clone has just a few counts. The CDR3 extends 3 residues past the end of the read, so its final part is completed from the germline J gene. The chain has TRBV7-9 and TRBJ2-7; D gene ambiguous. This CDR3 is built from 14 residues. Per the germline V gene, CDR1 is SEHNR and CDR2 is FQNEAQ (reference sequence). V gave up 1 base and J gave up 2 bases, with 9 bases separating them. CDR3 sequence reads: CASSLGVAAYEQYF. CDR3 bases read: TGTGCCAGCAGCTTAGGGGTTGCGGCCTACGAG.

With respect to this clone: With the read ending 3 residues before the CDR3 end, the germline J gene is used to fill in that end. The genes are TRBV19 and TRBJ2-4; TRBD1 is a possible D gene (6 bases). Germline V gene sequence: CDR1 LNHDA, CDR2 SQIVND (reference sequence). The V gene lost 3 bases and the J gene lost 1 base, with 19 bases spanning the gap. The CDR3 sequence is 18 residues long. The CDR3 spells CASSITSRGGMAKNIQYF. CDR3 DNA, as far as it was read: TGTGCCAGTAGTATTACCAGCAGGGGTGGGATGGCCAAAAACATT.

This clone was detected only a few times. The read falls 3 residues short of the CDR3 end, and the missing part is taken from the germline J gene. V usage is TRBV19 and J usage is TRBJ1-2, with 9 bases lining up with TRBD1. CDR3 size: 14 residues. Germline-derived CDR1 and CDR2 are LNHDA and SQIVND (reference sequence). V dropped 4 bases and J dropped 3; count of bases not matched to a gene: 3. Incomplete CDR3 DNA: TGTGCCAGTAGTACTGGACAGGGGTACTATGGC. Its protein product is CASSTGQGYYG. The full CDR3 protein reads CASSTGQGYYGYTF. The full variable domain, in which reference TRBV19 and TRBJ1-2 provide the parts outside the CDR3, is DGGITQSPKYLFRKEGQNVTLSCEQNLNHDAMYWYRQDPGQGLRLIYYSQIVNDFQKGDIAEGYSVSREKKESFPLTVTSAQKNPTAFYLCASSTGQGYYGYTFGSGTRLTVV.

Turning to this clone: The missing CDR3 end, 3 residues past where the read stops, is filled in from the germline J gene. The chain employs TRBV19 and TRBJ2-5, with D perhaps TRBD2 (6 bases). Trimming stripped 3 bases from V and 2 bases from J, with 16 bases between. CDR1 and CDR2 (germline): LNHDA, SQIVND (reference sequence). The CDR3 sequence is 16 residues long. The sequenced part of the CDR3 DNA is TGTGCCAGTAGTATCAATTCGGGACTTCTTCAAGAGACC. The encoded protein is CASSINSGLLQET. The full CDR3 is CASSINSGLLQETQYF.

This clone showed up just a few times. From the germline J gene comes the end of the CDR3, since the read stops 3 residues before it. The chain couples TRBV5-1 to TRBJ2-5, with TRBD2 matching over 7 bases. The germline V gene encodes CDR1 SGHRS and CDR2 YFSETQ. This CDR3 has 15 residues. V shed 4 bases and J 4 bases; nucleotides not matched to a gene: 10. The CDR3 DNA, read in part, is TGCGCCAGCAGCCTCCTTCGGGGGGAGGTAGAGACC. As protein: CASSLLRGEVET. Given in full, the CDR3 is CASSLLRGEVETQYF.

This clone was counted ten times or more. The read ends 3 residues shy of where the CDR3 ends; the end is completed using the germline J gene. The V call is TRBV5-1, the J call TRBJ1-2; D may be TRBD1 (5 bases). Germline values: CDR1 SGHRS, CDR2 YFSETQ. V lost 0 bases and J lost 2, with 8 bases in between. CDR3 length: 14 residues. CDR3 DNA (partial): TGCGCCAGCAGCTTGGAAACAGGAAACTATGGC. Protein: CASSLETGNYG. The whole CDR3 reads CASSLETGNYGYTF. Using reference TRBV5-1 and TRBJ1-2 for the parts outside the CDR3, the full variable domain is KAGVTQTPRYLIKTRGQQVTLSCSPISGHRSVSWYQQTPGQGLQFLFEYFSETQRNKGNFPGRFSGRQFSNSRSEMNVSTLELGDSALYLCASSLETGNYGYTFGSGTRLTVV.

On this clone itself: The sequence runs out 3 residues before the end of the CDR3; the remainder is reconstructed from the germline J gene. The rearrangement links TRBV19 to TRBJ1-1, with 10 bases matching TRBD1. V shed 5 bases, J shed 5 bases, and the junction held 8 bases outside the gene matches. In germline, CDR1 is LNHDA, CDR2 SQIVND (reference sequence). The CDR3 covers 15 residues. The CDR3 region is CASSVRTGGRTEAFF. CDR3 DNA (partial): TGTGCCAGTAGTGTACGGACAGGGGGAAGGACTGAA.